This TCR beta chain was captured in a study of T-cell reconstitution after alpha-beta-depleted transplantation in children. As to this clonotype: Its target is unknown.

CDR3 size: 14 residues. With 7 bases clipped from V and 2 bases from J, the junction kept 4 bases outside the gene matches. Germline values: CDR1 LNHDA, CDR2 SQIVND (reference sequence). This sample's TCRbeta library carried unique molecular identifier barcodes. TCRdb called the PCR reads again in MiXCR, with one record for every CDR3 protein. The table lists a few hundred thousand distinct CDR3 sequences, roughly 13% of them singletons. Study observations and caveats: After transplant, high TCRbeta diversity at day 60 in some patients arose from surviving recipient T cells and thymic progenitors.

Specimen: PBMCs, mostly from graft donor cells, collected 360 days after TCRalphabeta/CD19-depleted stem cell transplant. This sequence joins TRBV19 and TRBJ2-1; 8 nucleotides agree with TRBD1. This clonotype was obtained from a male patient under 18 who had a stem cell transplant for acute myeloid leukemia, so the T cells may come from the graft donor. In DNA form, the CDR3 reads TGTGCCAGTATGAGGACAGGGACCTACAATGAGCAGTTCTTC. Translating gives CASMRTGTYNEQFF.